What follows is one TCR beta chain and its context. This sample was taken from a study of blood T cells in healthy people across ages. CDR3 length: 12 amino acids. Germline values: CDR1 SQVTM, CDR2 ANQGSEA. The V and J ends lost 7 bases and 4 bases respectively, with 14 bases between them. Next came a second PCR, run for about 6 to 11 cycles, which used a sample-barcoded 5' primer along with a J-beta primer mix. TCRdb reanalysed the 5' RACE reads using MiXCR and keeps one entry per CDR3 protein. Seen here are around 580,000 distinct CDR3 sequences, 40% to 50% observed once, and the top ten hold 20% to 25%. The study recruited healthy Caucasian donors from Russia who were aged roughly 6 to 95.

The J gene is TRBJ2-7, the V gene TRBV29-1, with D possibly being TRBD1 or TRBD2 (5 bases each). Sequencing was carried out using blood. This receptor was obtained from an older man in good health. The CDR3 coding sequence is TGCAGCGGCCGGGGCAGAGATTACGAGCAGTACTTC. Its translation is CSGRGRDYEQYF.